The 20 T cell receptor beta chains in this list originate from one sample, sequenced in a study of T cell changes during pregnancy in multiple sclerosis. The method was immunoSEQ multiplex PCR; TCRdb's version includes in-frame clones alone and lacks a portion of them. The sample contains 85,000 to 100,000 clones, approximately 93% of which appear only once. Specimen: peripheral blood, collected after pregnancy. These TCRs come from a female donor with multiple sclerosis, enrolled in a pregnancy study.

The gene calls are TRBV19 and TRBJ1-5; possibly TRBD1 for D (6 bases). CDR1 is LNHDA, CDR2 SQIVND, per germline (reference sequence). The CDR3 has 15 residues. Deletions cut 8 bases from V and 7 bases from J, with 21 bases between. The CDR3 DNA sequence: TGTGCCAGTCTAGGCGGCAGGGGAGGGCTACAGCCCCAGCATTTT. As protein: CASLGGRGGLQPQHF.

The chain links TRBV11-2 to TRBJ1-1; possible D gene TRBD1, 6 bases. The V and J ends lost 6 bases and 7 bases respectively, with 12 bases between them. The CDR3 has 12 amino acids. CDR1 and CDR2 (germline): SGHAT, FQNNGV. This CDR3 is CASRRQENEAFF. The DNA for the CDR3 is TGTGCCAGCAGGAGACAGGAAAATGAAGCTTTCTTT.

This chain uses TRBV30 with TRBJ1-4, with D unclear. V was clipped by 2 bases and J by 4 bases, with 8 bases between them. CDR3 length: 13 residues. In germline, CDR1 is GTSNPN, CDR2 SVGIG (reference sequence). CDR3 bases: TGTGCCTGGAGTAGCTTTGGTAATGAAAAACTGTTTTTT. Translating it yields CAWSSFGNEKLFF.

The V gene is TRBV19, the J gene TRBJ1-5; 11 positions agree with TRBD1. V dropped 6 bases and J dropped 4; count of bases not matched to a gene: 11. Per germline, CDR1 LNHDA and CDR2 SQIVND (reference sequence). The CDR3 sequence is 17 residues long. The CDR3 bases are TGTGCCAGTAGCGAAAACACCGGGACAGGGGGAAATCAGCCCCAGCATTTT. Its translation: CASSENTGTGGNQPQHF.

This chain joins TRBV19 and TRBJ2-7; no definite D call. Germline CDR1 LNHDA, CDR2 SQIVND (reference sequence). The CDR3 has 16 amino acids. V gave up 1 base and J gave up 0 bases, with 13 bases separating them. The CDR3 region is CASSIGLLLDSYEQYF. DNA of the CDR3: TGTGCCAGTAGTATAGGACTTCTCTTGGACTCCTACGAGCAGTACTTC.

CDR3 in DNA: TGTGCCAGCAGCTCAGGACTACAGTCAGATACGCAGTATTTT. Protein product: CASSSGLQSDTQYF. The V call is TRBV5-6, the J call TRBJ2-3; possible D gene TRBD2, 6 bases. Trimming cost V 3 bases and J 4 bases, with 12 bases left between them. CDR1 is SGHDT and CDR2 is YYEEEE in the germline V gene. The length of the CDR3 is 14 residues. Full variable domain (outside the CDR3, taken from reference TRBV5-6 and TRBJ2-3): DAGVTQSPTHLIKTRGQQVTLRCSPKSGHDTVSWYQQALGQGPQFIFQYYEEEERQRGNFPDRFSGHQFPNYSSELNVNALLLGDSALYLCASSSGLQSDTQYFGPGTRLTVL.

This chain links TRBV7-6 with TRBJ2-7, with 10 bases identical to TRBD2. J lost 4 bases, V lost 5 bases, and 5 bases had no gene match. CDR1 is SGHVS, CDR2 FNYEAQ, per germline. The CDR3 runs 14 residues. This CDR3 reads CASSAGTSDYEQYF. Here the CDR3 DNA reads TGTGCCAGCAGCGCCGGGACTAGCGATTACGAGCAGTACTTC.

The chain links TRBV9 to TRBJ2-3, with 8 bases that match TRBD2. The junction had 16 bases not matched to a gene; V was cut back by 6 bases and J by 4 bases. This CDR3 region has 17 residues. The germline V gene has CDR1 SGDLS and CDR2 YYNGEE. CDR3 nucleotides: TGTGCCAGCAAGGGGTCCCTCCACCGGGAGGGCCCAGATACGCAGTATTTT. It specifies CASKGSLHREGPDTQYF.

This clone was observed at least ten times. The same CDR3 arises from other DNA sequences in this sample as well. The V and J genes are TRBV6-4 and TRBJ2-7; 9 nucleotides line up with TRBD2. The CDR3 is 14 amino acids. After removal of 3 bases from V and 0 bases from J, the junction contained 0 bases not matched to a gene. Germline V gene data show CDR1 as MRHNA and CDR2 as SNTAGT. CDR3 coding DNA: TGTGCCAGCAGTGAGCGGGAGGGCTCCTACGAGCAGTACTTC. Residues: CASSEREGSYEQYF.

V usage is TRBV11-2 and J usage is TRBJ1-2; D unclear. Trimming removed 0 bases from V and 1 base from J, with 15 bases in between. The CDR3 consists of 17 residues. Germline CDR1 is SGHAT and CDR2 is FQNNGV. The CDR3 region has the DNA TGTGCCAGCAGCTTAGATCCGGGGTCAGGTGTTAACTATGGCTACACCTTC. This sequence encodes CASSLDPGSGVNYGYTF. Combining the CDR3 with reference TRBV11-2 and TRBJ1-2 gives the whole variable domain EAGVAQSPRYKIIEKRQSVAFWCNPISGHATLYWYQQILGQGPKLLIQFQNNGVVDDSQLPKDRFSAERLKGVDSTLKIQPAKLEDSAVYLCASSLDPGSGVNYGYTFGSGTRLTVV.

The V and J genes are TRBV19 and TRBJ1-2, with D possibly matching TRBD1 (6 bases). V was cut by 4 bases and J by 6 bases, with 18 bases left in between. Germline values: CDR1 LNHDA, CDR2 SQIVND (reference sequence). The length of the CDR3 is 15 residues. CDR3 residues: CASSTAATGLDGYTF. In DNA, the CDR3 is TGTGCCAGTAGTACTGCGGCCACAGGGTTAGATGGCTACACCTTC.

The chain carries TRBV5-1 and TRBJ2-7; no definite D call. In germline, CDR1 is SGHRS, CDR2 YFSETQ. The CDR3 runs 14 residues. The V and J ends lost 1 base and 0 bases respectively, with 8 bases between them. In DNA form, the CDR3 reads TGCGCCAGCAGCTTGCAAACAGCCTCCTACGAGCAGTACTTC. Translating it yields CASSLQTASYEQYF.

This clone has a single count. This rearrangement joins TRBV5-6 to TRBJ1-1; D gene ambiguous. Germline V CDR1 and CDR2: SGHDT, YYEEEE. The CDR3 loop spans 14 amino acids. V was shortened by 2 bases and J by 0 bases, with 8 bases between the two germline ends. The CDR3 DNA reads as TGTGCCAGCAGCTTTGGGAGCCTGAACACTGAAGCTTTCTTT. Its translation: CASSFGSLNTEAFF.

The chain carries TRBV18 and TRBJ2-7, with a weak D call TRBD2 (6 bases). From germline, CDR1 is KGHSH and CDR2 LQKENI. The CDR3 loop spans 14 amino acids. Trimming left V 3 bases short and J 2 bases short, with 11 bases between. CDR3 region: CASSPGGTPYEQYF. For the CDR3, the DNA is TGTGCCAGCTCACCTGGCGGGACGCCCTACGAGCAGTACTTC. Filled out from reference TRBV18 and TRBJ2-7, the complete variable domain reads NAGVMQNPRHLVRRRGQEARLRCSPMKGHSHVYWYRQLPEEGLKFMVYLQKENIIDESGMPKERFSAEFPKEGPSILRIQQVVRGDSAAYFCASSPGGTPYEQYFGPGTRLTVT.

With respect to this clone: Other DNA sequences within the sample encode an identical CDR3. The J gene is TRBJ2-7, the V gene TRBV28; possible D gene TRBD1, 5 bases. The ends were cut back, 6 bases at V and 1 base at J, with 7 bases in the middle. CDR3 length equals 12 residues. Per the germline V gene, CDR1 is MDHEN and CDR2 is SYDVKM. CDR3 DNA sequence: TGTGCCAGCAGCCAGGGTTCCTACGAGCAGTACTTC. It codes for CASSQGSYEQYF.

In DNA form, the CDR3 reads TGTGCCTGGAGTGCGCCAAGGGGGGGGAGCAATCAGCCCCAGCATTTT. Protein sequence: CAWSAPRGGSNQPQHF. V is TRBV30 and J is TRBJ1-5, with TRBD1 as a possible D gene (6 bases). CDR1 and CDR2 (germline): GTSNPN, SVGIG (reference sequence). Trimming removed 1 base from V and 1 base from J, with 14 bases in between. This CDR3 comprises 16 residues. Supplemented by reference TRBV30 and TRBJ1-5, the full variable domain reads SQTIHQWPATLVQPVGSPLSLECTVEGTSNPNLYWYRQAAGRGLQLLFYSVGIGQISSEVPQNLSASRPQDRQFILSSKKLLLSDSGFYLCAWSAPRGGSNQPQHFGDGTRLSIL.

The V call is TRBV9, the J call TRBJ1-2; the D gene is possibly TRBD1 (6 bases). Germline CDR1 is SGDLS and CDR2 is YYNGEE. V lost 3 bases to trimming and J lost 7 bases, with 10 bases between them. The CDR3 totals 12 residues. CDR3 sequence: CASSAQGLGYTF. The CDR3 nucleotides are TGTGCCAGCAGCGCGCAGGGGCTTGGCTACACCTTC.

The CDR3 DNA follows: TGCGCCAGCAGCCTAAACCGGGACAGGGTAGGAGGCTACACCTTC. Its translation is CASSLNRDRVGGYTF. The chain is built from TRBV5-1 and TRBJ1-2; 9 nucleotides line up with TRBD1. The CDR3 has 15 residues. The V segment lost 4 bases and the J segment 8 bases; nucleotides outside the gene matches: 12. Germline values: CDR1 SGHRS, CDR2 YFSETQ.

The chain uses TRBV19 and TRBJ2-1, with TRBD1 matching 10 bases. The CDR3 consists of 15 residues. CDR1 LNHDA and CDR2 SQIVND come from the germline V gene (reference sequence). Trimming took 7 bases from V and 3 from J; bases not matched to a gene: 6. CDR3 region: CASNQGQGNYNEQFF. The CDR3 nucleotides read TGTGCCAGTAACCAGGGACAGGGGAACTACAATGAGCAGTTCTTC. Full variable domain (rest looked up from reference TRBV19 and TRBJ2-1): DGGITQSPKYLFRKEGQNVTLSCEQNLNHDAMYWYRQDPGQGLRLIYYSQIVNDFQKGDIAEGYSVSREKKESFPLTVTSAQKNPTAFYLCASNQGQGNYNEQFFGPGTRLTVL.

The rearrangement uses TRBV5-5 and TRBJ1-5, with D possibly TRBD1 on 5 matching bases. This CDR3 contains 13 residues. Germline CDR1 and CDR2: SGHKS and YYEKEE (reference sequence). V was shortened by 4 bases and J by 5 bases, with 10 bases between the two germline ends. The CDR3 sequence: CASSMWGDQPQHF. CDR3 nucleotides: TGTGCCAGCAGCATGTGGGGGGATCAGCCCCAGCATTTT.